The clone carrying this T cell receptor (beta chain) showed up many times. Its antigen is not identified. The TCR beta CDR3 region was amplified by multiplex PCR employing 32 V and 13 J primers. From the multiplex PCR reads, TCRdb called clonotypes with MiXCR, one entry per CDR3 protein. Here the sample spans some 9,900 distinct CDR3 sequences, about 26% being singletons. These data are taken from a study of immune heterogeneity within non-small cell lung tumors. Bulk tumor genomic DNA was the template, and each sample received 450 to 750 ng. From each primary tumor, several far-apart biopsies were obtained during surgery. Patients underwent curative surgery for non-small cell lung cancer (untreated and newly diagnosed). Study-wide findings and caveats: Statistically, local T-cell clonality exhibited a moderate yet significant correlation with local tumor mutational burden (R about 0.35).

There are 13 residues in the CDR3. The V end lost 4 bases, the J end lost 2 bases, and 6 bases lay between the germline ends. Germline V gene lookup returns CDR1 SEHNR and CDR2 FQNEAQ (reference sequence). This TCR was recovered from a woman between 45 and 60 years old with non-small cell lung cancer. The chain joins TRBV7-9 to TRBJ1-3; no clear D. Sequencing was carried out using lung tumor tissue. CDR3 sequence reads: CASSSWPGNTIYF. As DNA, the CDR3 is TGTGCCAGCAGCTCCTGGCCTGGAAACACCATATATTTT.